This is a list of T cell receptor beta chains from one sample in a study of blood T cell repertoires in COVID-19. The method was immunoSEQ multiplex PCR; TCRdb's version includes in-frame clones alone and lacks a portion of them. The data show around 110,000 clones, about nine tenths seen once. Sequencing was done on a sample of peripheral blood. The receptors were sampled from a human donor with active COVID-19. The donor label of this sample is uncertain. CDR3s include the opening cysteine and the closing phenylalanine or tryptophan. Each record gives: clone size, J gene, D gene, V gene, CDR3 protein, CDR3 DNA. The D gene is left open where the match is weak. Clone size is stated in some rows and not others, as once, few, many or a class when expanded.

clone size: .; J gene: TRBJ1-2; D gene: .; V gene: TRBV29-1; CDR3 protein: CSVRQSPVGYTF; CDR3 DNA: TGCAGCGTTAGACAGTCTCCAGTGGGCTACACCTTC
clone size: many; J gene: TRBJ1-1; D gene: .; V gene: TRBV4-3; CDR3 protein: CASSQVSRGPNTEAFF; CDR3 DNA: TGCGCCAGCAGCCAAGTGTCGCGGGGTCCGAACACTGAAGCTTTCTTT
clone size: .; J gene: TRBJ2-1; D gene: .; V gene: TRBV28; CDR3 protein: CASILGGHNEQFF; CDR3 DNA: TGTGCCAGCATCCTGGGGGGGCACAATGAGCAGTTCTTC
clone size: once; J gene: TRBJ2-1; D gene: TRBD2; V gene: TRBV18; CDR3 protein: CASSMGLAGYNEQFF; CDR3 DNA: TGTGCCAGCTCAATGGGACTAGCGGGGTACAATGAGCAGTTCTTC
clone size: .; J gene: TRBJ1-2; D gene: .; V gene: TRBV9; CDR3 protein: CASSVSRDYGYTF; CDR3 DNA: TGTGCCAGCAGCGTCTCCCGTGACTATGGCTACACCTTC
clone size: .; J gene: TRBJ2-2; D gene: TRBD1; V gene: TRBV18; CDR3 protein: CASYSGTGYDGELFF; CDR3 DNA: TGTGCCAGCTACTCCGGGACAGGGTACGACGGGGAGCTGTTTTTT
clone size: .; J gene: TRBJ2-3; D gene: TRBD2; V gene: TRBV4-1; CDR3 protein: CASSQVGGSTDTQYF; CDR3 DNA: TGCGCCAGCAGCCAAGTGGGGGGGAGCACAGATACGCAGTATTTT
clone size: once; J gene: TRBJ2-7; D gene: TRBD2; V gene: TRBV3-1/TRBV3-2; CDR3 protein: CASSLFSGTTPSYEQYF; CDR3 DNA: TGTGCCAGCAGCCTTTTCTCCGGGACTACACCATCCTACGAGCAGTACTTC
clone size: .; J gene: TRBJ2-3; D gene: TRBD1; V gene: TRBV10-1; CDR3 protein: CASSEWTGNSGDTQYF; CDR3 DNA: TGCGCCAGCAGTGAGTGGACAGGGAACTCGGGAGATACGCAGTATTTT
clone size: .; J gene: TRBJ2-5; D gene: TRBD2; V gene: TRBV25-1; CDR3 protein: CASSVLTSGGETQYF; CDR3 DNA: TGTGCCAGCAGTGTACTGACTAGCGGGGGGGAGACCCAGTACTTC
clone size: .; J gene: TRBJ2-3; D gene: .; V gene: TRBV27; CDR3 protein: CASSFPSTDTQYF; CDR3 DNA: TGTGCCAGCAGTTTCCCCTCCACAGATACGCAGTATTTT
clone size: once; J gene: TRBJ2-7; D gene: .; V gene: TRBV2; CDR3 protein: CAGADNSYEQYF; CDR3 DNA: TGTGCCGGCGCCGACAACTCCTACGAGCAGTACTTC
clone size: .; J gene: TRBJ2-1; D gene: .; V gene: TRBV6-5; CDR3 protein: CASSPPPGNEQFF; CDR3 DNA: TGTGCCAGCAGCCCCCCACCCGGTAATGAGCAGTTCTTC
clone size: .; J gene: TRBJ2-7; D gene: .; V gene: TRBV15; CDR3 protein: CATSAGMGYEQYF; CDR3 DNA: TGTGCCACCAGCGCCGGGATGGGATACGAGCAGTACTTC
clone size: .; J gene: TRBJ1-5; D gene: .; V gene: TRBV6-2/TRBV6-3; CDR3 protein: CASSYSGPHSLNQPQHF; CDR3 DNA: TGTGCCAGCAGTTACTCGGGCCCCCACTCACTCAATCAGCCCCAGCATTTT
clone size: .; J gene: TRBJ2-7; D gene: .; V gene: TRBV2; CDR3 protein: CASSEVIEQYF; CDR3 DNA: TGTGCCAGCAGTGAAGTAATCGAGCAGTACTTC
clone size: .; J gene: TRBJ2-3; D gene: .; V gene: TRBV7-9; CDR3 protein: CASSQRTGPTDTQYF; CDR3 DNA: TGTGCCAGCAGTCAACGCACAGGCCCCACAGATACGCAGTATTTT
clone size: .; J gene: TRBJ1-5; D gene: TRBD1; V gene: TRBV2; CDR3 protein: CASRGMTGSNQPQHF; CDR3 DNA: TGTGCCAGCAGGGGAATGACAGGGTCGAATCAGCCCCAGCATTTT
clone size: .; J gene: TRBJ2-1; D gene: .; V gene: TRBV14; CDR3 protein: CASSQALVGWQFF; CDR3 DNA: TGTGCCAGCAGCCAAGCCCTAGTTGGGTGGCAGTTCTTC
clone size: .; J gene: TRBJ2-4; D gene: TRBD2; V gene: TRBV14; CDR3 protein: CASPDLPGLADFSRPKNIQYF; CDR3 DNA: TGTGCCAGCCCCGACCTGCCGGGACTAGCGGATTTTTCCAGGCCCAAAAACATTCAGTACTTC
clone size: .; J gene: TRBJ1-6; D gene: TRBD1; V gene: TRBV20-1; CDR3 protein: CSASRRTGMNNSPLHF; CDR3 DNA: TGCAGTGCTAGTAGGCGGACAGGGATGAATAATTCACCCCTCCACTTT
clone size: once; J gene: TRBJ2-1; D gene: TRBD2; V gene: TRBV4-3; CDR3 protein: CASSLRLAGGLIDNEQFF; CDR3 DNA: TGCGCCAGCAGCTTGCGACTAGCGGGGGGGCTTATCGACAATGAGCAGTTCTTC
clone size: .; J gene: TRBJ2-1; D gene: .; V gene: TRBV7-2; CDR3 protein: CASSLARGGVGNEQFF; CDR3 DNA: TGTGCCAGCAGCTTAGCCAGAGGGGGGGTCGGAAATGAGCAGTTCTTC
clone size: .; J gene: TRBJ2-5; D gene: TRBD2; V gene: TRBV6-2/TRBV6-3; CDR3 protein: CASRPTSGWETQYF; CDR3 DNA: TGTGCCAGCAGGCCTACTAGCGGTTGGGAGACCCAGTACTTC
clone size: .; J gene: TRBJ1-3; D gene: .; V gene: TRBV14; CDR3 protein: CATPGILSGNTIYF; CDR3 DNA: TGTGCCACCCCGGGAATACTCTCTGGAAACACCATATATTTT